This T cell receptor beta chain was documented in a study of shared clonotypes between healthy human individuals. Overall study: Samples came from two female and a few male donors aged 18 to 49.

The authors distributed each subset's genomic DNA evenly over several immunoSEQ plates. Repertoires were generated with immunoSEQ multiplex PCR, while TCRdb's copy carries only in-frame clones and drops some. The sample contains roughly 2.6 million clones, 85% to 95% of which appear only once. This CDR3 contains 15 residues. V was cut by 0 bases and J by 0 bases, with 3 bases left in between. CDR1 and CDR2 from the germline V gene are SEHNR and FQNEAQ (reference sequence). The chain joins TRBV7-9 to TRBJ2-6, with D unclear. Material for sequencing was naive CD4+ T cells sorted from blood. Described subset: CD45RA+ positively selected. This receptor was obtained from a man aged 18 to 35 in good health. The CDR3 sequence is CASSLAHSGANVLTF. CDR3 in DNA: TGTGCCAGCAGCTTAGCGCACTCTGGGGCCAACGTCCTGACTTTC.